These 9 T cell receptor beta chains came from one sample sequenced in a study of blood T cells in healthy people across ages. Primers used in a second PCR of roughly 6 to 11 cycles were a sample-barcoded 5' primer and a J-beta primer mix. TCRdb fed the 5' RACE reads into MiXCR, producing one record per CDR3 protein. The sample contains hundreds of thousands of distinct CDR3 sequences, roughly 46% of which appear only once. Sequenced material: blood. The receptors come from a man older than 75 in good health.

This clonotype was counted only a few times. The chain combines TRBV4-2 with TRBJ2-6; the D is unclear. Germline V gene lookup returns CDR1 LGHNA and CDR2 YNFKEQ. This CDR3 has 16 amino acids. V dropped 4 bases and J dropped 0 bases, with 10 bases sitting between them. The CDR3: CASSPAPSSGANVLTF. DNA of the CDR3: TGTGCCAGCAGCCCCGCCCCCTCCTCTGGGGCCAACGTCCTGACTTTC.

The rearrangement uses TRBV29-1 and TRBJ1-4, with no clear D. This CDR3 is built from 14 residues. CDR1 SQVTM and CDR2 ANQGSEA come from the germline V gene. Trimming left V 4 bases short and J 4 bases short, with 13 bases between. The CDR3 coding sequence is TGCAGCGTTGGGCTGGCAGTCCTTAATGAAAAACTGTTTTTT. Amino acids: CSVGLAVLNEKLFF.

This clonotype appeared a few times. The rearrangement links TRBV18 to TRBJ2-5; no clear D. This CDR3 region has 13 residues. Germline V lookup: CDR1 KGHSH, CDR2 LQKENI. The V and J ends lost 2 bases and 4 bases respectively, with 8 bases between them. The CDR3 region has the DNA TGTGCCAGCTCACCAACACAAAGAGAGACCCAGTACTTC. Its translation is CASSPTQRETQYF.

This clonotype was recorded a few times. V usage is TRBV12-3 or TRBV12-4 and J usage is TRBJ2-7, with a tentative D call TRBD1 (6 bases). This CDR3 region has 16 residues. V shed 6 bases and J shed 0 bases, with 18 bases lying between them. CDR3 region: CASRPSGTPHSYEQYF. The CDR3 region has the DNA TGTGCCAGCAGGCCTTCCGGGACACCTCACTCCTACGAGCAGTACTTC.

The chain links TRBV5-1 to TRBJ2-1; 9 bases match TRBD2. V shed 1 base and J 7 bases; nucleotides not matched to a gene: 6. Germline V gene lookup returns CDR1 SGHRS and CDR2 YFSETQ. This CDR3 contains 15 residues. CDR3 sequence (DNA): TGCGCCAGCAGCTTGTCGCGGGAGGGCCGGAATGAGCAGTTCTTC. Translated: CASSLSREGRNEQFF.

In its sample, this clonotype was seen many times. This sequence joins TRBV2 and TRBJ1-5; 9 nucleotides align to TRBD1. Germline V lookup: CDR1 SNHLY, CDR2 FYNNEI. The CDR3 has 16 amino acids. Trimming removed 8 bases from V and 0 bases from J; junction bases left unmatched: 8. CDR3 DNA sequence: TGTGCCAGCGTCCCGGGACAGGGCCCTAGCAATCAGCCCCAGCATTTT. It is translated as CASVPGQGPSNQPQHF.

The chain's CDR3 is CASSQGGPTREQYF. The CDR3 bases are TGTGCCAGCAGCCAAGGGGGACCCACTCGCGAGCAGTACTTC. The genes are TRBV3-1 and TRBJ2-4; D tentatively fits TRBD1 or TRBD2 (5 bases each). Matching the DNA end better, TRBJ2-7 makes the J call doubtful. The CDR3 runs 14 residues. Germline V lookup: CDR1 LGHDT, CDR2 YNNKEL (reference sequence).

This clonotype was picked up a small number of times. This chain links TRBV5-6 with TRBJ2-5; 12 nucleotides align to TRBD2. Gene TRBJ2-7 matches the end of the DNA better, so the J call may be wrong. CDR3 length: 15 residues. In germline, CDR1 is SGHDT, CDR2 YYEEEE. DNA for the CDR3: TGTGCCAGCAGCTTCCGGACTAGCGGGGCCAACGAGCAGTACTTC. This translates into CASSFRTSGANEQYF.

This clonotype was seen more than once but under ten times. The V call is TRBV29-1, the J call TRBJ2-1; 7 bases are a match to TRBD2. V dropped 5 bases and J dropped 10; count of bases not matched to a gene: 11. The germline gives CDR1 SQVTM, CDR2 ANQGSEA. The CDR3 spans 13 residues. The CDR3 here is CSVRREGNGEQFF. CDR3 nucleotide sequence: TGCAGCGTTAGGAGGGAGGGCAATGGGGAGCAGTTCTTC.